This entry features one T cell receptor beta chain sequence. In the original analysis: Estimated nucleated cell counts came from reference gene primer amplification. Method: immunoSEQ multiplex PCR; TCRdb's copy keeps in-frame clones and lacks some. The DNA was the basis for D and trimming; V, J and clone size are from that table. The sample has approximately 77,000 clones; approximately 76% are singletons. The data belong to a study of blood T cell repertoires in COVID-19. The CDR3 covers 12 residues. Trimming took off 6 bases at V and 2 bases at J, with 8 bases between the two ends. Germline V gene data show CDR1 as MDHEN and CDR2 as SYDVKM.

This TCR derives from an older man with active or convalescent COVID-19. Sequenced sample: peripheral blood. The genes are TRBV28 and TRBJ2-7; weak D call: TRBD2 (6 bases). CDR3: CASSAGTYEQYF. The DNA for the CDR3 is TGTGCCAGCAGCGCGGGGACCTACGAGCAGTACTTC.